Given below is one TCR beta chain in context. Time point of the sample: pretreatment peripheral blood. Locally advanced or metastatic urothelial carcinoma was present in patients. The data originate from a study of PD-L1 blockade in urothelial cancer. The data were produced by immunoSEQ multiplex PCR, yet TCRdb's version contains in-frame clones alone and is incomplete. The data hold tens of thousands of clones, with approximately 81% observed a single time. The V gene's germline CDR1 is SQVTM and CDR2 ANQGSEA. This CDR3 region has 14 residues. V shed 7 bases, J shed 1 base, and the junction held 3 bases outside the gene matches.

The rearrangement uses TRBV29-1 and TRBJ2-1; 11 bases map to TRBD2. This TCR came from a man between 65 and 85 years old with urothelial cancer. The sample consisted of PBMCs, taken around atezolizumab (anti-PD-L1) treatment. This CDR3 is CSGGLAGSYNEQFF. As DNA, the CDR3 is TGCAGCGGCGGACTAGCGGGTTCCTACAATGAGCAGTTCTTC.